The 16 T cell receptor beta chains given below trace back to one sample, sequenced in a study of cytomegalovirus exposure and HLA in healthy donors. This table comes from immunoSEQ multiplex PCR, and its TCRdb copy is limited to in-frame clones, with some not included. The profile covers some 120,000 clones, with around 90% appearing a single time and under 2% taken by the ten largest. Input material: PBMCs. The source is a woman between 18 and 30 years old in good health and CMV-seronegative.

J is TRBJ2-6 and V is TRBV6-4; 12 bases are shared with TRBD1. The J segment lost 2 bases and the V segment lost 4 bases, leaving 3 bases of the junction unmatched. The CDR3 runs 17 residues. Germline V gene lookup returns CDR1 MRHNA and CDR2 SNTAGT. The CDR3 DNA sequence: TGTGCCAGCAGTGCCGGGACAGGGGGCGCTGGGGCCAACGTCCTGACTTTC. The encoded protein is CASSAGTGGAGANVLTF.

The genes are TRBV7-9 and TRBJ2-5, with D possibly TRBD1 on 7 matching bases. Germline V lookup: CDR1 SEHNR, CDR2 FQNEAQ (reference sequence). The CDR3 has 15 amino acids. The germline V and J ends were trimmed by 5 bases and 5 bases, with 18 bases remaining between them. The CDR3 DNA is TGTGCCAGCAGCCCCGGGACAGCAGGGGGGGAGACCCAGTACTTC. Translated: CASSPGTAGGETQYF.

The chain uses TRBV15 and TRBJ2-1, with 7 bases matching TRBD1. The CDR3 is made up of 15 amino acids. The junction had 9 bases not matched to a gene; V was cut back by 5 bases and J by 5 bases. The germline V gene has CDR1 LNHNV and CDR2 YYDKDF (reference sequence). The CDR3 DNA sequence: TGTGCCACCAGCCGGGGCAGGGGGATTAACAATGAGCAGTTCTTC. This encodes CATSRGRGINNEQFF.

V is TRBV27 and J is TRBJ2-7; D possibly corresponds to TRBD1 (6 bases). The CDR3 is 14 residues long. Germline V CDR1 and CDR2: MNHEY, SMNVEV (reference sequence). Trimming took 8 bases from V and 6 from J, leaving 20 bases between them. The CDR3 loop is CASSRGFLGFEQYF. The CDR3 region has the DNA TGTGCCAGCTCGAGGGGGTTCTTAGGGTTCGAGCAGTACTTC.

The chain has TRBV7-8 and TRBJ2-3; 9 positions agree with TRBD2. The V and J ends lost 1 base and 2 bases, in that order; junction bases with no gene match: 16. Germline V gives CDR1 SGHVS, CDR2 FQNEAQ. The CDR3 contains 20 residues. CDR3 coding DNA: TGTGCCAGCAGCTTAGACCCCCATTGGGGTAGCGGGAGATACACAGATACGCAGTATTTT. Its protein is CASSLDPHWGSGRYTDTQYF.

The rearrangement joins TRBV20-1 to TRBJ2-5, with 7 bases aligning to TRBD1. With 6 bases clipped from V and 3 bases from J, the junction kept 1 base outside the gene matches. Germline CDR1 is DFQATT and CDR2 is SNEGSKA (reference sequence). This CDR3 is 11 amino acids long. In DNA, the CDR3 is TGCAGTGCCGGGACAGAAGAGACCCAGTACTTC. As protein: CSAGTEETQYF.

The chain combines TRBV6-6 with TRBJ2-5; 7 nucleotides match TRBD1. Unmatched junction bases numbered 2, after V lost 2 bases and J lost 2 bases. CDR1 MNHNY and CDR2 SVGAGI come from the germline V gene (reference sequence). The length of the CDR3 is 14 residues. In DNA, the CDR3 is TGTGCCAGCAGTTACCGGGACAGACAAGAGACCCAGTACTTC. Amino acids: CASSYRDRQETQYF.

The V gene is TRBV7-3, the J gene TRBJ2-2, with TRBD1 matching 7 bases. Germline V CDR1 and CDR2: SGHTA, FQGTGA. This CDR3 comprises 15 residues. V shed 3 bases, J shed 6 bases, and the junction held 7 bases outside the gene matches. The CDR3 sequence is CASSFRQGGSGELFF. The CDR3 DNA reads TGTGCCAGCAGCTTCCGACAGGGCGGTTCCGGGGAGCTGTTTTTT.

This clone was seen once. The chain joins TRBV9 to TRBJ2-1; 11 bases line up with TRBD1. CDR3 length: 14 amino acids. CDR1 and CDR2 (germline): SGDLS, YYNGEE. V shed 2 bases, J shed 9 bases, and the junction held 4 bases outside the gene matches. CDR3 residues: CASSVGQGAGEQFF. In nucleotides, the CDR3 is TGTGCCAGCAGCGTTGGACAGGGGGCTGGTGAGCAGTTCTTC.

Note on this clone: One end of the junction fails to match germline, which may point to a read error. DNA for the CDR3: TGTGCCAGCAGCGTTGAGATAGCAGGGAACTACGGCTACACCTTC. This gives the protein CASSVEIAGNYGYTF. This chain uses TRBV9 with TRBJ1-2; TRBD1 is a possible D gene (5 bases). This CDR3 spans 15 amino acids. Germline V gene sequence: CDR1 SGDLS, CDR2 YYNGEE.

This chain joins TRBV5-8 and TRBJ2-7, with 8 positions matching TRBD1. Trimming at V came to 3 bases and at J to 3 bases, leaving 5 bases not matched to a gene. Germline loops: CDR1 SGHTS, CDR2 YDEGEE. The CDR3 is made up of 14 amino acids. This CDR3 is CASSSTGVNYEQYF. In DNA form, the CDR3 reads TGTGCCAGCAGCTCGACAGGGGTTAACTACGAGCAGTACTTC.

The rearrangement joins TRBV10-3 to TRBJ2-5, with 7 nucleotides matching TRBD2. Germline assignment: CDR1 ENHRY and CDR2 SYGVKD. The CDR3 spans 15 residues. V was pared by 3 bases and J by 5 bases, with 9 bases of the junction left unmatched. The CDR3 protein is CAISEGGSLGETQYF. In DNA form, the CDR3 reads TGTGCCATCAGTGAAGGCGGGAGTCTAGGCGAGACCCAGTACTTC.

Written as DNA, the CDR3 is TGTGCCAGTAACCCACACACGGACAGGGAAGCCCTATGTATCTCTGGAAACACCATATATTTT. It yields the protein CASNPHTDREALCISGNTIYF. V is TRBV19 and J is TRBJ1-3; 8 bases are shared with TRBD1. V lost 7 bases to trimming and J lost 0 bases; unmatched junction nucleotides: 23. The CDR3 sequence is 21 residues long. Germline V gene lookup returns CDR1 LNHDA and CDR2 SQIVND (reference sequence).

The chain is built from TRBV28 and TRBJ2-7; D may be TRBD2 (7 bases). The CDR3 contains 15 residues. In germline, CDR1 is MDHEN, CDR2 SYDVKM. The V end was cut by 3 bases, the J end by 2 bases, with 14 bases between. The CDR3 loop is CASSFPSGGPYEQYF. CDR3 DNA: TGTGCCAGCAGTTTCCCCTCGGGGGGCCCCTACGAGCAGTACTTC.

This chain connects TRBV2 to TRBJ2-2; 11 bases agree with TRBD2. With 6 bases clipped from V and 5 bases from J, the junction kept 8 bases outside the gene matches. The CDR3 is made up of 16 amino acids. CDR1 SNHLY and CDR2 FYNNEI come from the germline V gene. DNA of the CDR3: TGTGCCAGCAGATTGACTAGCGGGGCGGGTACCGGGGAGCTGTTTTTT. This gives the protein CASRLTSGAGTGELFF.

This clone was recorded only once. The V and J genes are TRBV5-6 and TRBJ2-1; 7 bases are shared with TRBD2. CDR3 length: 15 residues. Germline lookup yields CDR1 SGHDT and CDR2 YYEEEE. V lost 0 bases to trimming and J lost 2 bases; unmatched junction nucleotides: 2. The CDR3 sequence: CASSLGTSPYNEQFF. In nucleotides, the CDR3 is TGTGCCAGCAGCTTGGGGACTAGTCCCTACAATGAGCAGTTCTTC.